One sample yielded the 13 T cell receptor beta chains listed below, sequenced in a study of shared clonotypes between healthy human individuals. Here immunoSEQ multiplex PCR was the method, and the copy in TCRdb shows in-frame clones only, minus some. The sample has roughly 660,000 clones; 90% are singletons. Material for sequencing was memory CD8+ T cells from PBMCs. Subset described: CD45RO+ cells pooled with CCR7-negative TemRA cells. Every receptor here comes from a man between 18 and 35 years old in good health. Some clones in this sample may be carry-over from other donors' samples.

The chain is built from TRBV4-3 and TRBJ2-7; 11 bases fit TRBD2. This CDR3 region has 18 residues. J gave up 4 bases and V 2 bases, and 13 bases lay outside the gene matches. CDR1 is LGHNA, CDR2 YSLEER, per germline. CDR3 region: CASSQSRLPLAGGYEQYF. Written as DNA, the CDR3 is TGCGCCAGCAGCCAAAGTCGGCTACCGCTAGCGGGAGGATACGAGCAGTACTTC.

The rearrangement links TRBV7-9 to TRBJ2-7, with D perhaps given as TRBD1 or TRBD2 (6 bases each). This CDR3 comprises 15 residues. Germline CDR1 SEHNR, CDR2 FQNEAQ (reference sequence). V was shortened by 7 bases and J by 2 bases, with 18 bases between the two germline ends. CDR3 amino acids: CASTPSGGHPYEQYF. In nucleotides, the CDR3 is TGTGCCAGCACCCCCTCCGGGGGACACCCCTACGAGCAGTACTTC.

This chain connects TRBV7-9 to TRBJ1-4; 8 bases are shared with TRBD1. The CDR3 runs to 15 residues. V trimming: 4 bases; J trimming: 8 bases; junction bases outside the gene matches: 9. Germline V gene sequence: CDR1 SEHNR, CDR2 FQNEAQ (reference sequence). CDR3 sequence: CASSSAGQGYEKLFF. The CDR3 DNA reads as TGTGCCAGCAGCTCAGCCGGACAGGGATACGAAAAACTGTTTTTT.

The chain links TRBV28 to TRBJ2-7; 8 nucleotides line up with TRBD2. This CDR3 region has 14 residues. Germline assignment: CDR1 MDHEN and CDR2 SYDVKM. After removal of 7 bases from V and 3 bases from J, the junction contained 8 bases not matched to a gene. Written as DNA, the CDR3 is TGTGCCAGCAAACCAGCGGGAGAGTTCTACGAGCAGTACTTC. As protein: CASKPAGEFYEQYF. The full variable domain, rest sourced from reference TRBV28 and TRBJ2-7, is DVKVTQSSRYLVKRTGEKVFLECVQDMDHENMFWYRQDPGLGLRLIYFSYDVKMKEKGDIPEGYSVSREKKERFSLILESASTNQTSMYLCASKPAGEFYEQYFGPGTRLTVT.

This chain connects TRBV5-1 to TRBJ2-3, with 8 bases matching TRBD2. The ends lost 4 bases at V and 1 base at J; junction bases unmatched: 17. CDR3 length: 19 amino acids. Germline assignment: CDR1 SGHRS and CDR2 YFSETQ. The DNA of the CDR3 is TGCGCCAGCAGCGCTGCTAGCGGGCCCAACGAAAATGGCACAGATACGCAGTATTTT. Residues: CASSAASGPNENGTDTQYF.

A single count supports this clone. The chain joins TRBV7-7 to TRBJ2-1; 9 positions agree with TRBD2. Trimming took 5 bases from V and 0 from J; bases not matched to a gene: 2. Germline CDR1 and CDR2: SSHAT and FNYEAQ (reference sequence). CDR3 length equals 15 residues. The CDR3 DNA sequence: TGTGCCAGCAGCCATAGCGGGAGCTCCTACAATGAGCAGTTCTTC. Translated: CASSHSGSSYNEQFF.

CDR3 sequence reads: CAWAGWGAAGELFF. The CDR3 DNA reads TGTGCCTGGGCGGGATGGGGGGCCGCCGGGGAGCTGTTTTTT. The gene calls are TRBV30 and TRBJ2-2; tentatively, D is TRBD1 or TRBD2 (6 bases each). The CDR3 consists of 14 residues. Trimming removed 5 bases from V and 6 bases from J, with 16 bases in between. CDR1 GTSNPN and CDR2 SVGIG come from the germline V gene (reference sequence).

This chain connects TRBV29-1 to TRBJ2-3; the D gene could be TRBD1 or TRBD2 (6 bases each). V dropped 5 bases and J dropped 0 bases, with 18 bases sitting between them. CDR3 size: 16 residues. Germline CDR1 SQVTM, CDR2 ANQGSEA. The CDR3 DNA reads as TGCAGCGTTAGGGGGGAGCCGATGCGGAGCACAGATACGCAGTATTTT. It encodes CSVRGEPMRSTDTQYF.

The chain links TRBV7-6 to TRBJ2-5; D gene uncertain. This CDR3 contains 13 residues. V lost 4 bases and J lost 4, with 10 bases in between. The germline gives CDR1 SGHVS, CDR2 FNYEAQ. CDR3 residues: CASSSYQRETQYF. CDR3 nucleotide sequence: TGTGCCAGCAGCTCTTATCAGAGAGAGACCCAGTACTTC.

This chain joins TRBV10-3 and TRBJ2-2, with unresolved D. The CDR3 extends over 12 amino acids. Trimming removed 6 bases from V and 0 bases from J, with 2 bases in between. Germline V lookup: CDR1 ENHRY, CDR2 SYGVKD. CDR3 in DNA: TGTGCCATCAGGCCGAACACCGGGGAGCTGTTTTTT. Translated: CAIRPNTGELFF.

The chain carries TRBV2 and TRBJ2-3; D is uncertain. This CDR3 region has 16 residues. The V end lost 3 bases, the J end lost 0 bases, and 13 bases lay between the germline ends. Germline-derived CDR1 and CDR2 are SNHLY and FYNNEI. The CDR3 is CASSEGEYTSTDTQYF. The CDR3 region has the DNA TGTGCCAGCAGTGAGGGCGAGTATACTAGCACAGATACGCAGTATTTT.

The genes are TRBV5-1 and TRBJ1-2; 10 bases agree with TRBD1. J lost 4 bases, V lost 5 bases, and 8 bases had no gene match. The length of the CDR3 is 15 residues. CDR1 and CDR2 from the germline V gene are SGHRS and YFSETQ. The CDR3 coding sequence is TGCGCCAGCAGTTCGGCGACAGGGGGCAGCTATGGCTACACCTTC. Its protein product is CASSSATGGSYGYTF.

The CDR3 DNA reads as TGTGCCAGCAGAGAAACAGGGATCTGGCATGGCTACACCTTC. Protein sequence: CASRETGIWHGYTF. V is TRBV6-5 and J is TRBJ1-2; maybe TRBD1 (6 bases). V was trimmed by 6 bases and J by 6 bases, leaving 17 bases between them. Germline lookup yields CDR1 MNHEY and CDR2 SVGAGI. The CDR3 sequence is 14 residues long.